This TCR beta chain is drawn from a study of response to subunit inactivated influenza vaccine. Study results and limitations: Each seasonal flu vaccination may recruit only limited new T cells, authors suggested.

One entry per CDR3 protein, called by TCRdb with MiXCR from the RT-PCR reads. The data contain more than 700,000 distinct CDR3 sequences, about 20% of them singletons. The germline gives CDR1 DFQATT, CDR2 SNEGSKA (reference sequence). The length of the CDR3 is 16 residues. V lost 3 bases and J lost 0; bases outside the gene matches: 7. In the case of this clonotype: The antigen is not known.

The chain carries TRBV20-1 and TRBJ2-2, with 7 bases aligning to TRBD2. This TCR was recovered from a man between 45 and 60 years old who received an inactivated influenza vaccine. Sequenced here: PBMCs from blood, sampled 5 days after vaccination. CDR3 residues: CSASPSGTANTGELFF. The CDR3 nucleotides are TGCAGTGCTAGTCCTAGCGGAACCGCGAACACCGGGGAGCTGTTTTTT.